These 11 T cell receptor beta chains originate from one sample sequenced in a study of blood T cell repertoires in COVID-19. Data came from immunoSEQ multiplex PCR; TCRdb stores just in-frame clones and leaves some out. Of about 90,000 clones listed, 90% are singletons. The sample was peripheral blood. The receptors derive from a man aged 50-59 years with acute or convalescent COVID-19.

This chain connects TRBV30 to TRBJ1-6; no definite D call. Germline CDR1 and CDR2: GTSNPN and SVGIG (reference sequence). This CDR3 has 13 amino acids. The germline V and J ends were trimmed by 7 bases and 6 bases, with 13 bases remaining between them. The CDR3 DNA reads TGTGCCTTGGGCCTGGGTCGTAATTCACCCCTCCACTTT. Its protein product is CALGLGRNSPLHF.

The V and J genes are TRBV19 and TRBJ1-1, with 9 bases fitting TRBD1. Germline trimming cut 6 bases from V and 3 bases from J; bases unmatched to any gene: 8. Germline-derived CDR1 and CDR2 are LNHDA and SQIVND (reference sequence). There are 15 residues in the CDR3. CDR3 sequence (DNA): TGTGCCAGTAGCGTACAGGGGGCTGGAGACACTGAAGCTTTCTTT. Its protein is CASSVQGAGDTEAFF.

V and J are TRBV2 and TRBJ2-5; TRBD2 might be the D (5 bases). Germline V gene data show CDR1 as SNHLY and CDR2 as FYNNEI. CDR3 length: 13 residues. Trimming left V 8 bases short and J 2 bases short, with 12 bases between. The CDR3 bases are TGTGCCAGCTCAGGCAGCGGACAAGAGACCCAGTACTTC. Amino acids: CASSGSGQETQYF.

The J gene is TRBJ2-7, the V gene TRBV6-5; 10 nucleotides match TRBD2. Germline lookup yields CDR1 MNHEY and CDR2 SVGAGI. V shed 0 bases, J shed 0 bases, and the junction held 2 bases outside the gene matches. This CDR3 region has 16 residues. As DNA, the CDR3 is TGTGCCAGCAGTTACTCGTGGACTAGCGGCTCCTACGAGCAGTACTTC. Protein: CASSYSWTSGSYEQYF.

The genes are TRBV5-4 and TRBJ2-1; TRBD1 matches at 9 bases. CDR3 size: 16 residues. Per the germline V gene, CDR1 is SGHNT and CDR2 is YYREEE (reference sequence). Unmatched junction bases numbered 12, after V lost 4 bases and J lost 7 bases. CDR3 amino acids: CASSPTGTGFGNEQFF. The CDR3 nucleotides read TGTGCCAGCAGCCCTACCGGGACAGGGTTTGGTAATGAGCAGTTCTTC.

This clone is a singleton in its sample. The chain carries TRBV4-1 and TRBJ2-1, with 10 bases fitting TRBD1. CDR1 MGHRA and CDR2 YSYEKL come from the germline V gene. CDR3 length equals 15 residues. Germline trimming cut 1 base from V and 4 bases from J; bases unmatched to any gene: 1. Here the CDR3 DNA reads TGCGCCAGCAGCCAAGGGACAGGGGGTTACAATGAGCAGTTCTTC. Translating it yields CASSQGTGGYNEQFF.

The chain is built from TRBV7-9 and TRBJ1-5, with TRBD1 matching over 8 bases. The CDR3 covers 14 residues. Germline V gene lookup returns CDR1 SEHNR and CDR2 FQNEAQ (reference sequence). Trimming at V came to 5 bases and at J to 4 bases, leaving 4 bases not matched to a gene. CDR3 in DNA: TGTGCCAGCAGCGATACAGGGGGGAATCAGCCCCAGCATTTT. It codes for CASSDTGGNQPQHF.

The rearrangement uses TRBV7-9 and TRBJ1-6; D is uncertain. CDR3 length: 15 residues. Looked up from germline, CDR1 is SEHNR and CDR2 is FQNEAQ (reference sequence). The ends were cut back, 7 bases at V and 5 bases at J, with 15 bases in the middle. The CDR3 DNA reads TGTGCCAGCACCACCTTTGTCGGGAATAATTCACCCCTCCACTTT. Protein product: CASTTFVGNNSPLHF. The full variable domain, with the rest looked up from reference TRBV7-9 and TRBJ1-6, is DTGVSQNPRHKITKRGQNVTFRCDPISEHNRLYWYRQTLGQGPEFLTYFQNEAQLEKSRLLSDRFSAERPKGSFSTLEIQRTEQGDSAMYLCASTTFVGNNSPLHFGNGTRLTVT.

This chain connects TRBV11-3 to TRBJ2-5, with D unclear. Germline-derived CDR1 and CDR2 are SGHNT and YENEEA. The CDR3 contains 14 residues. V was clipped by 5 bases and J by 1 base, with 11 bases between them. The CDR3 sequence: CASSRLGGQETQYF. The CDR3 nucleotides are TGTGCCAGCAGCCGCCTAGGCGGCCAAGAGACCCAGTACTTC.

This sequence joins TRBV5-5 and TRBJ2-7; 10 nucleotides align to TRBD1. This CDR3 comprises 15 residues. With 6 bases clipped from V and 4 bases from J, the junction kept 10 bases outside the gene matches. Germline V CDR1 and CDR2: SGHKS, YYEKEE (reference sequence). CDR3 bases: TGTGCCAGCAACCCCCGGGACAGGGGCTTATACGAGCAGTACTTC. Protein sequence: CASNPRDRGLYEQYF. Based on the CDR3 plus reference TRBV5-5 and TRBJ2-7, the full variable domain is DAGVTQSPTHLIKTRGQQVTLRCSPISGHKSVSWYQQVLGQGPQFIFQYYEKEERGRGNFPDRFSARQFPNYSSELNVNALLLGDSALYLCASNPRDRGLYEQYFGPGTRLTVT.

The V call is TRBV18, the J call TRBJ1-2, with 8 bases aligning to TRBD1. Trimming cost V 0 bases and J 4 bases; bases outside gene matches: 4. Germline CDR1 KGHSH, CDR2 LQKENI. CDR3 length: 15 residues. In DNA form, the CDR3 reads TGTGCCAGCTCACCACCGGGACAGGCCCTCTATGGCTACACCTTC. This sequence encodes CASSPPGQALYGYTF.